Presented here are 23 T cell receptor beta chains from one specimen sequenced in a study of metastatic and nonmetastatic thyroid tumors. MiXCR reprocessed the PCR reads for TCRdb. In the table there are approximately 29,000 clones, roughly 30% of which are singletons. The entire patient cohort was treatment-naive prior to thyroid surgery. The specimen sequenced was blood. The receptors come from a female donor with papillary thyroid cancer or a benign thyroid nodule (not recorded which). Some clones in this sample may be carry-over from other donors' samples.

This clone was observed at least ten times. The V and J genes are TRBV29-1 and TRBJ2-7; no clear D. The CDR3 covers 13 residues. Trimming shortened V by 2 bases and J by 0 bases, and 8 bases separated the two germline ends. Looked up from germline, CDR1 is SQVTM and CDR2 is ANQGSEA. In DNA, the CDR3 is TGCAGCGTTGAACTGGACGGCTCCTACGAGCAGTACTTC. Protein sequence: CSVELDGSYEQYF.

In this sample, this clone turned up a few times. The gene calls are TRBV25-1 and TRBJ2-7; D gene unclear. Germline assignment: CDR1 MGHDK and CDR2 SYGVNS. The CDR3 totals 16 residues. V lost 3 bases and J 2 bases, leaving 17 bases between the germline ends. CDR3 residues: CASSENRAVATYEQYF. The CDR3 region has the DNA TGTGCCAGCAGTGAGAATAGGGCAGTGGCCACCTACGAGCAGTACTTC.

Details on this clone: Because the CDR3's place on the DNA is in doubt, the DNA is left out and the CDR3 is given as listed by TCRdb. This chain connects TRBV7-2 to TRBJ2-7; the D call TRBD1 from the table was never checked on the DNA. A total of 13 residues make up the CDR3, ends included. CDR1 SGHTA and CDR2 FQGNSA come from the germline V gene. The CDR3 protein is CASSFGHGNERYF.

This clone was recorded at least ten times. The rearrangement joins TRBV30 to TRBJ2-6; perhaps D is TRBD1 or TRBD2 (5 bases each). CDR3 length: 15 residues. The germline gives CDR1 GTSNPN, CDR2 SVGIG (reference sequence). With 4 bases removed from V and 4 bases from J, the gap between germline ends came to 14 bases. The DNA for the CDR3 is TGTGCCTGGATTGGAAAGGGGACCGGGGCCAACGTCCTGACTTTC. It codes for CAWIGKGTGANVLTF.

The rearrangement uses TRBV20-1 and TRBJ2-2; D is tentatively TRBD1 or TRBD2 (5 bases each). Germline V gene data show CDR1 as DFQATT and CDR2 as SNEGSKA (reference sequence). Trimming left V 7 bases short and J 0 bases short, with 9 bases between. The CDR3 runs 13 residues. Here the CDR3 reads CSGRGANTGELFF. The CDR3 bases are TGCAGTGGAAGGGGAGCGAACACCGGGGAGCTGTTTTTT.

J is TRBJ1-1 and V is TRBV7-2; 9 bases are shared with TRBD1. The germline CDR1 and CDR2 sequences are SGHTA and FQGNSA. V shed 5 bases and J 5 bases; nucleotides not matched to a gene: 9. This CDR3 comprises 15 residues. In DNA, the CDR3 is TGTGCCAGCAGCACGATACAGGGGGCGAGAACTGAAGCTTTCTTT. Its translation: CASSTIQGARTEAFF.

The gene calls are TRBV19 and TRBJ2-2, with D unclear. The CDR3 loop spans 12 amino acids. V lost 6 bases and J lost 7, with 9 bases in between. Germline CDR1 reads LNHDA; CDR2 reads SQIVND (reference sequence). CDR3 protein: CASSVSDGELFF. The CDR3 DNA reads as TGTGCCAGTAGCGTCAGCGACGGGGAGCTGTTTTTT.

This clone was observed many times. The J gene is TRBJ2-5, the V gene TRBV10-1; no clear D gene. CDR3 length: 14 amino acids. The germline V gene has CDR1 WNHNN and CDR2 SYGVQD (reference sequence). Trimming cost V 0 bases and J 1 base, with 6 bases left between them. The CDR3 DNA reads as TGCGCCAGCAGTGAGTCTGGCTCCCAAGAGACCCAGTACTTC. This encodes CASSESGSQETQYF.

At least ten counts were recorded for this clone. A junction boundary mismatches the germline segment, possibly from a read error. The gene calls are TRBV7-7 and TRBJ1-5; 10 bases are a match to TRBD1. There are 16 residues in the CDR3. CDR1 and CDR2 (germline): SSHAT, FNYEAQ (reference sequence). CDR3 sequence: CASSLGDRGEGQPQHF. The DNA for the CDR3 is TGTGCTAGCAGCTTGGGGGACAGGGGAGAAGGTCAGCCCCAGCATTTT.

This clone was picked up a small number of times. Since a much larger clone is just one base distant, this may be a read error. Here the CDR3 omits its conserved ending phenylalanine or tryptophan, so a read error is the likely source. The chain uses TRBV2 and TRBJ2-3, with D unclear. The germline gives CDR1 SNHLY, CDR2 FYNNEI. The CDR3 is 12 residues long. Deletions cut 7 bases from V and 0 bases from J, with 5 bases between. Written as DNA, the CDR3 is TGTGCCAGCACTGCTAGCACAGATACGCAGTATCTT. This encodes CASTASTDTQYL.

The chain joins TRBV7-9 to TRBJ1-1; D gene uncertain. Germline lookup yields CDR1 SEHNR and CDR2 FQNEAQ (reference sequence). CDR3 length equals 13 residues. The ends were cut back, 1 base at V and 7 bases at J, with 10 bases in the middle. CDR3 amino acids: CASSLVTEIEAFF. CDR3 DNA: TGTGCCAGCAGCTTAGTTACAGAGATTGAAGCTTTCTTT.

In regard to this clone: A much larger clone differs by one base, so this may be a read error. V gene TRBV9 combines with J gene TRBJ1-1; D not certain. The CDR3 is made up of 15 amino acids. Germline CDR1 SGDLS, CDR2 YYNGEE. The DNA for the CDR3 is TGTGCCAGCACCGTAGTAAGTGGGCGGGGAACTGAAGCTTTCTTT. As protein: CASTVVSGRGTEAFF.

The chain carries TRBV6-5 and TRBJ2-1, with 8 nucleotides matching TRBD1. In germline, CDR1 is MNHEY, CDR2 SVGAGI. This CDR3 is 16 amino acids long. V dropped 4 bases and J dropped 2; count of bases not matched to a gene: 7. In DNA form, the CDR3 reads TGTGCCAGCAGTTTAGGGACAGGTGACCCCTACAATGAGCAGTTCTTC. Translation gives CASSLGTGDPYNEQFF.

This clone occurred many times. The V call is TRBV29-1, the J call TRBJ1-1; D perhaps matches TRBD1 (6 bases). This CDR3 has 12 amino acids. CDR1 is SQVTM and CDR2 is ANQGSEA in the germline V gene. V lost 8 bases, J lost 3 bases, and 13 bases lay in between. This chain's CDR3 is CSSLSGDTEAFF. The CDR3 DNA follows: TGCAGCTCTCTATCAGGGGACACTGAAGCTTTCTTT.

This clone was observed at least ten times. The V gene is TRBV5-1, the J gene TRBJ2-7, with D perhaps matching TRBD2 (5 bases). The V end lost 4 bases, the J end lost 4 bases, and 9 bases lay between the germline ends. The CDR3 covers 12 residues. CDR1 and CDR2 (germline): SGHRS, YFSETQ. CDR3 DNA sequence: TGCGCCAGCAGCAGGAGCGGATACGAGCAGTACTTC. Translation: CASSRSGYEQYF.

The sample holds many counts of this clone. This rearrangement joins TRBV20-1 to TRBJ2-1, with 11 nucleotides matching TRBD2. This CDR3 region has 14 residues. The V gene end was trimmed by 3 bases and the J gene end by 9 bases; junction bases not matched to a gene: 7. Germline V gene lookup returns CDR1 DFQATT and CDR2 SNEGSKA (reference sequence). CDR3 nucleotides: TGCAGTGCTAGCAGACTAGCGGGAAGTGGTGAGCAGTTCTTC. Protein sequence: CSASRLAGSGEQFF.

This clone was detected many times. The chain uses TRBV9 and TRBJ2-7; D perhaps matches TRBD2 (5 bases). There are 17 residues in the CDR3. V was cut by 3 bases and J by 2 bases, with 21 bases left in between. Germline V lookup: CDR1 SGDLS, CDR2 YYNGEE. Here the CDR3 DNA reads TGTGCCAGCAGCGGGGCCCAGGTGGGGAGCACCCCCTACGAGCAGTACTTC. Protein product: CASSGAQVGSTPYEQYF.

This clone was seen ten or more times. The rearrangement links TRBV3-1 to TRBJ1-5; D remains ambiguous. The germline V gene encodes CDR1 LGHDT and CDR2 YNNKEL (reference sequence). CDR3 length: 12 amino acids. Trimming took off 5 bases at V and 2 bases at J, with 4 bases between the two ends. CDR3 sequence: CASSSGNQPQHF. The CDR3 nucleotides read TGTGCCAGCAGCAGTGGCAATCAGCCCCAGCATTTT.

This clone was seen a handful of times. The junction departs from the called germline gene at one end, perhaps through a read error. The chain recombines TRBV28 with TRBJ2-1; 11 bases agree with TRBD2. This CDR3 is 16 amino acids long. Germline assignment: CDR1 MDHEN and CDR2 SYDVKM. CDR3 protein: CASSLYTSGSTHDQLF. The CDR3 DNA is TGTGCCAGCAGTTTATATACTAGCGGGAGTACGCATGATCAGCTCTTC.

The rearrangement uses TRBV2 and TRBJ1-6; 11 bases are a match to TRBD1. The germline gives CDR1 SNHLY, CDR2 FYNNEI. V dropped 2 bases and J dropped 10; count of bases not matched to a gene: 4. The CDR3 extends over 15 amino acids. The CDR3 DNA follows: TGTGCCAGCAGTGAATCGGGACAGGGGGAATCACCCCTCCACTTT. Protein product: CASSESGQGESPLHF.

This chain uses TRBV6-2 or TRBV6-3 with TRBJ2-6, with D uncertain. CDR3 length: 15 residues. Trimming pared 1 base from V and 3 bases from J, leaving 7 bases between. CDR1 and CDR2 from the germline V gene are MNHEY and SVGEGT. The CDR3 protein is CASSYLGGGANVLTF. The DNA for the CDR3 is TGTGCCAGCAGTTACTTAGGCGGTGGGGCCAACGTCCTGACTTTC.

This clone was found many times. The CDR3 DNA follows: TGTGCCAGCTGGACAGGGAGCAATCAGCCCCAGCATTTT. Translation gives CASWTGSNQPQHF. This chain connects TRBV27 to TRBJ1-5, with 8 bases fitting TRBD1. The junction had 1 base not matched to a gene; V was cut back by 8 bases and J by 1 base. This CDR3 has 13 amino acids. Germline-derived CDR1 and CDR2 are MNHEY and SMNVEV (reference sequence).

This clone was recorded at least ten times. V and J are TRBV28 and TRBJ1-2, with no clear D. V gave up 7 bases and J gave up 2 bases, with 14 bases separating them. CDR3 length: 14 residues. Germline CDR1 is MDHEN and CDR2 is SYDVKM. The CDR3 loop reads CASKAPARNYGYTF. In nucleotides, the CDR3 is TGTGCCAGCAAGGCCCCCGCGAGAAACTATGGCTACACCTTC.